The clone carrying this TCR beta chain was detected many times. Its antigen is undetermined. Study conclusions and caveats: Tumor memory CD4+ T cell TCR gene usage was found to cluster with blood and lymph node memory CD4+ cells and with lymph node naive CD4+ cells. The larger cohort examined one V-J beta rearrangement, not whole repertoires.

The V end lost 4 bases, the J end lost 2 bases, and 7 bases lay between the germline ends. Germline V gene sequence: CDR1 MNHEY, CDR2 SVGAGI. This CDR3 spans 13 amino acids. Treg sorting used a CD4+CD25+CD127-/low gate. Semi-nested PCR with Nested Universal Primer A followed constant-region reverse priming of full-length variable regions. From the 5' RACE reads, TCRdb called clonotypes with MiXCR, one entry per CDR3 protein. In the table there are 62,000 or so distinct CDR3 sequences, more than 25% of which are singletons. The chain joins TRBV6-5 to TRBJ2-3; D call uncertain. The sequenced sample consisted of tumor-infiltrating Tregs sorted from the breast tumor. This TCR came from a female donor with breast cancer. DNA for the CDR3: TGTGCCAGCAGTTCCGACCTCACAGATACGCAGTATTTT. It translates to CASSSDLTDTQYF.